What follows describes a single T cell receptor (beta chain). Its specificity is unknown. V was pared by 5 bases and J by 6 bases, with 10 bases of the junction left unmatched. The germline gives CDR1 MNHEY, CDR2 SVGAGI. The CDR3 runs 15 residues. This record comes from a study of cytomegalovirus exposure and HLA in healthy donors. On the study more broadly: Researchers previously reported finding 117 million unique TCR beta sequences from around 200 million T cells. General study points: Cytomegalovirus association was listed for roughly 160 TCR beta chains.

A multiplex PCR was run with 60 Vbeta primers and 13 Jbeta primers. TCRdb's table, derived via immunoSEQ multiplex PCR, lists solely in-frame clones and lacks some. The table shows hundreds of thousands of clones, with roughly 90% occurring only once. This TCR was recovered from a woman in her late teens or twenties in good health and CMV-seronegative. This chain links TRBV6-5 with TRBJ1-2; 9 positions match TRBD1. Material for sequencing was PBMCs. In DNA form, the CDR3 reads TGTGCCAGCAGTCTCACTTGGACAGGGGAACATGGCTACACCTTC. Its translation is CASSLTWTGEHGYTF.